This record concerns one T cell receptor beta chain sequence. TCRdb re-derived calls from the RT-PCR reads in MiXCR, one entry per CDR3 protein. The sample holds around 600,000 distinct CDR3 sequences, 10% to 12% seen once. This record comes from a study of response to subunit inactivated influenza vaccine. The V gene's germline CDR1 is LGHNA and CDR2 YSLEER. Trimming took 0 bases from V and 3 from J; bases not matched to a gene: 7. The length of the CDR3 is 16 residues. The data also belong to a second study, concerning T cells expressing NK-cell markers. That source reports: Libraries used 5'RACE template switching adding universal primer site and UMIs. Among the experiments, several used an anti-gamma-delta TCR antibody to restrict sorting to alpha-beta TCR T cells. Among several donors, these clonotypes also ranked first in the CD3+CD56-NKG2C+ fraction.

The chain combines TRBV4-3 with TRBJ2-7; 8 bases are shared with TRBD1. Sample: PBMCs from blood, taken on the day of vaccination. This receptor was obtained from a man in his forties or fifties who received an inactivated influenza vaccine. DNA of the CDR3: TGCGCCAGCAGCCAAGATTTCGGGACAGGAGACTACGAGCAGTACTTC. Its protein is CASSQDFGTGDYEQYF.